This TCR beta chain was observed in a study of cytomegalovirus exposure and HLA in healthy donors. Study-level points and caveats: In a later analysis, several top co-occurrence clusters appeared linked to parvovirus B19, influenza, CMV and Epstein-Barr virus. Some V segments, TRBV6-2 and TRBV6-3 among them, were indistinguishable and were therefore excluded. The investigators catalogued 150 or so TCR beta chains as cytomegalovirus-associated.

PCR used 60 Vbeta primers and 13 Jbeta primers. Sequencing was performed with immunoSEQ multiplex PCR; in TCRdb, only in-frame clones are kept and a portion is missing. This sample has roughly 200,000 clones, with 76% found just once. The length of the CDR3 is 14 residues. Trimming cost V 2 bases and J 4 bases, with 12 bases left between them. Germline V gene data show CDR1 as MNHEY and CDR2 as SVGAGI. About this clone: Antigen specificity is unknown.

J is TRBJ2-7 and V is TRBV6-5; D ambiguous. The receptor's source is a man younger than 35 in good health and CMV-seronegative. The sequenced material came from PBMCs. The CDR3 nucleotides read TGTGCCAGCAGTTACCTGACTTCCTCATACGAGCAGTACTTC. It translates to CASSYLTSSYEQYF.